The 15 T cell receptor beta chains below were found in one sample sequenced in a study of OX40 agonist ivuxolimab in advanced cancers. Profiled with immunoSEQ multiplex PCR; TCRdb holds only in-frame clones, not every one. The sample records over 45,000 clones, 88% being singletons. Sample: CD4+ or CD8+ T cells sorted from blood, taken in a trial of the OX40 agonist ivuxolimab. These receptors were obtained from an adult with an advanced solid tumor such as melanoma, head and neck, liver or kidney cancer.

J is TRBJ1-6 and V is TRBV9, with a possible D match to TRBD1 (6 bases). This CDR3 is 16 amino acids long. Per germline, CDR1 SGDLS and CDR2 YYNGEE. V shed 0 bases and J shed 9 bases, with 16 bases lying between them. In DNA, the CDR3 is TGTGCCAGCAGCGTAGGTTCGCAGTCCAGGGGTTCACCCCTCCACTTT. Protein sequence: CASSVGSQSRGSPLHF.

This chain links TRBV5-1 with TRBJ1-2; D unclear. Looked up from germline, CDR1 is SGHRS and CDR2 is YFSETQ. The CDR3 length is 14 residues. V was cut by 0 bases and J by 7 bases, with 13 bases left in between. The CDR3 DNA reads TGCGCCAGCAGCTTGGAAGGTTCCACGGGTGGCTACACCTTC. Encoded protein: CASSLEGSTGGYTF.

The chain is built from TRBV18 and TRBJ1-5; 8 bases map to TRBD1. This CDR3 has 17 residues. Losses at the gene ends were 3 bases for V and 5 bases for J; bases not matched to a gene: 12. The V gene's germline CDR1 is KGHSH and CDR2 LQKENI. In DNA form, the CDR3 reads TGTGCCAGCTCACCTGGTACCCGGACAGGGATTCATCAGCCCCAGCATTTT. It is translated as CASSPGTRTGIHQPQHF.

V and J are TRBV30 and TRBJ2-7; D is perhaps TRBD2 (6 bases). Germline CDR1 GTSNPN, CDR2 SVGIG (reference sequence). This CDR3 is built from 13 residues. The V and J ends lost 3 bases and 4 bases respectively, with 13 bases between them. CDR3 DNA: TGTGCCTGGAGCCCGGGAGTATCATACGAGCAGTACTTC. This translates into CAWSPGVSYEQYF.

In this sample, this clone turned up once. The genes are TRBV6-5 and TRBJ2-7; perhaps TRBD1 as D (5 bases). Germline CDR1 reads MNHEY; CDR2 reads SVGAGI. The CDR3 extends over 12 amino acids. Trimming pared 2 bases from V and 5 bases from J, leaving 7 bases between. This CDR3 reads CASSYPRDEQYF. For the CDR3, the DNA is TGTGCCAGCAGTTACCCCAGGGACGAGCAGTACTTC.

This sequence joins TRBV11-2 and TRBJ1-1; weak D call: TRBD1 (6 bases). The CDR3 extends over 16 amino acids. Trimming took off 0 bases at V and 0 bases at J, with 11 bases between the two ends. The germline gives CDR1 SGHAT, CDR2 FQNNGV. The CDR3: CASSLDQGGMNTEAFF. The CDR3 region has the DNA TGTGCCAGCAGCTTAGATCAAGGGGGTATGAACACTGAAGCTTTCTTT.

J is TRBJ1-2 and V is TRBV10-3, with TRBD1 identical over 11 bases. After removal of 3 bases from V and 7 bases from J, the junction contained 7 bases not matched to a gene. CDR3 length: 15 amino acids. Germline-derived CDR1 and CDR2 are ENHRY and SYGVKD. CDR3 sequence: CAISDRSGTGGGYTF. CDR3 DNA: TGTGCCATCAGTGATAGGTCCGGGACAGGGGGTGGCTACACCTTC.

CDR3 amino acids: CASSSSGTRSTDTQYF. The DNA of the CDR3 is TGTGCCAGCAGCTCATCCGGGACTCGTAGCACAGATACGCAGTATTTT. The V call is TRBV7-2, the J call TRBJ2-3, with D tentatively TRBD2 (6 bases). Germline V gene lookup returns CDR1 SGHTA and CDR2 FQGNSA. Trimming left V 4 bases short and J 0 bases short, with 14 bases between. This CDR3 comprises 16 residues.

The V and J genes are TRBV27 and TRBJ2-3; D may be TRBD2 (5 bases). The V gene's germline CDR1 is MNHEY and CDR2 SMNVEV (reference sequence). CDR3 length: 14 amino acids. Trimming took off 10 bases at V and 0 bases at J, with 14 bases between the two ends. The CDR3 sequence: CAIKTTSSTDTQYF. CDR3 DNA: TGTGCCATCAAGACTACTTCTAGCACAGATACGCAGTATTTT.

Details on this clone: The same CDR3 arises from other DNA sequences in this sample as well. This chain connects TRBV18 to TRBJ2-5, with D tentatively TRBD2 (5 bases). The CDR3 covers 13 residues. Germline V gene sequence: CDR1 KGHSH, CDR2 LQKENI. V was cut by 2 bases and J by 4 bases, with 8 bases left in between. The CDR3 bases are TGTGCCAGCTCACCAGGAGGAGGAGAGACCCAGTACTTC. Its protein product is CASSPGGGETQYF.

This sequence joins TRBV7-2 and TRBJ1-4, with D tentatively TRBD1 (5 bases). The CDR3 has 13 residues. Trimming took 3 bases from V and 8 from J, leaving 10 bases between them. CDR1 is SGHTA and CDR2 is FQGNSA in the germline V gene. The CDR3 region is CASSLTPGEKLFF. The CDR3 DNA follows: TGTGCCAGCAGCTTGACCCCAGGGGAAAAACTGTTTTTT.

The chain employs TRBV28 and TRBJ1-6, with 8 bases identical to TRBD1. CDR1 is MDHEN, CDR2 SYDVKM, per germline. Trimming cost V 5 bases and J 9 bases; bases outside gene matches: 6. This CDR3 is built from 14 residues. The CDR3 DNA reads as TGTGCCAGCAGTCCGGACAGGGAATCTTCACCCCTCCACTTT. This translates into CASSPDRESSPLHF. The whole variable domain, remainder taken from reference TRBV28 and TRBJ1-6, is DVKVTQSSRYLVKRTGEKVFLECVQDMDHENMFWYRQDPGLGLRLIYFSYDVKMKEKGDIPEGYSVSREKKERFSLILESASTNQTSMYLCASSPDRESSPLHFGNGTRLTVT.

This chain uses TRBV6-1 with TRBJ2-5, with 7 bases matching TRBD2. The J call is uncertain, as TRBJ2-7 better fits the DNA end. Germline V CDR1 and CDR2: MNHNS, SASEGT. The CDR3 is 15 residues long. The CDR3 sequence is CASSTNLSGAYEQYF. CDR3 bases: TGTGCCAGCAGTACAAACTTAAGCGGGGCCTACGAGCAGTACTTC.

The gene calls are TRBV4-3 and TRBJ2-2, with TRBD2 matching over 9 bases. There are 16 residues in the CDR3. V lost 1 base and J lost 1; bases outside the gene matches: 1. Per the germline V gene, CDR1 is LGHNA and CDR2 is YSLEER. The chain's CDR3 is CASSQGGGVNTGELFF. In DNA form, the CDR3 reads TGCGCCAGCAGCCAAGGCGGGGGGGTGAACACCGGGGAGCTGTTTTTT.

This chain links TRBV19 with TRBJ1-6, with 7 bases identical to TRBD1. Germline-derived CDR1 and CDR2 are LNHDA and SQIVND (reference sequence). This CDR3 is built from 15 residues. V lost 2 bases and J lost 5; bases outside the gene matches: 3. CDR3 region: CASSIKGANNSPLHF. The CDR3 nucleotides are TGTGCCAGTAGTATAAAGGGGGCTAATAATTCACCCCTCCACTTT. Full variable domain (remainder filled in from reference TRBV19 and TRBJ1-6): DGGITQSPKYLFRKEGQNVTLSCEQNLNHDAMYWYRQDPGQGLRLIYYSQIVNDFQKGDIAEGYSVSREKKESFPLTVTSAQKNPTAFYLCASSIKGANNSPLHFGNGTRLTVT.